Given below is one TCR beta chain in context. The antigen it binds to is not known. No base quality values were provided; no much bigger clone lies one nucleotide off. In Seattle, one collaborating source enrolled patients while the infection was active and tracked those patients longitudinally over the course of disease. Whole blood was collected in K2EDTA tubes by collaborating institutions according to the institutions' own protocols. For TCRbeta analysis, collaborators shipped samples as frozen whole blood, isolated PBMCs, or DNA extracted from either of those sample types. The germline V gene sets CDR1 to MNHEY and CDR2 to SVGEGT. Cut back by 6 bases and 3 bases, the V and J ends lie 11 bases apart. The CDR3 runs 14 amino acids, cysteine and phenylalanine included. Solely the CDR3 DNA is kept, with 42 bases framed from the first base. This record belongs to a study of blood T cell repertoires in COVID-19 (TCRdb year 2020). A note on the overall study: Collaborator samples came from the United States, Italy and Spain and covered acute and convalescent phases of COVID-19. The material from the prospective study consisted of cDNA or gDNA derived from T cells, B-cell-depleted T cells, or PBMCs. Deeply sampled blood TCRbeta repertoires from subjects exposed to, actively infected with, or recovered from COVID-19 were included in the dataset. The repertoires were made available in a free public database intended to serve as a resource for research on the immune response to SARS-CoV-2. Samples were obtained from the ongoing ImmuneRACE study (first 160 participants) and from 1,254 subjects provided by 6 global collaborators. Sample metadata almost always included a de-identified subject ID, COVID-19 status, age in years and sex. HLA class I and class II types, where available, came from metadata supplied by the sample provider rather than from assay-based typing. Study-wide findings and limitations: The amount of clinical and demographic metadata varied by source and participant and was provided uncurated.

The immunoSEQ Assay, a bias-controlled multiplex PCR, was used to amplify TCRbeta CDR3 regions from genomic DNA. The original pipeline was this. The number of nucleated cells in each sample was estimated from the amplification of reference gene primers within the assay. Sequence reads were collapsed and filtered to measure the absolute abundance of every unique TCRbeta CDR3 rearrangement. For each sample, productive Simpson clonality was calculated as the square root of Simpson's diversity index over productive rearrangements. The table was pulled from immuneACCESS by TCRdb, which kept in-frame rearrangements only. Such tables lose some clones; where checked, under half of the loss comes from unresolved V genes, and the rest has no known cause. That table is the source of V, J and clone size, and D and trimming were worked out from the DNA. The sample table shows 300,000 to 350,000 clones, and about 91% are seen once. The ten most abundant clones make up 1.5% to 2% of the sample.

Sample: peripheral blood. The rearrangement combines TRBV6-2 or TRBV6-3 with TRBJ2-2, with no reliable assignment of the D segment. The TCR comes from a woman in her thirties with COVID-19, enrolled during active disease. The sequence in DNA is TGTGCCAGCAGCCTGAGAGTCGACACCGGGGAGCTGTTTTTT. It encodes CASSLRVDTGELFF.